Each of the 20 T cell receptor beta chains below was sequenced from the same sample in a study of T cell responses to AZD1222 COVID-19 vaccine. TCRdb keeps only in-frame clones here, not all; method: immunoSEQ multiplex PCR. The top ten hold around 3.3% of the sample, which has more than 110,000 clones, 80% to 95% seen once. This specimen consisted of peripheral blood, obtained 28 days after the second AZD1222 dose. These receptors were collected from an adult who received the AZD1222 COVID-19 vaccine.

This clone appeared a single time. The chain carries TRBV3-1 (or the pseudogene TRBV3-2) and TRBJ1-6, with no clear D. The V and J ends lost 1 base and 0 bases respectively, with 7 bases between them. The germline gives CDR1 LGHDT, CDR2 YNNKEL (reference sequence). The CDR3 totals 16 residues. The CDR3 nucleotides read TGTGCCAGCAGCCAAGGTTCAGTCTCCTATAATTCACCCCTCCACTTT. It codes for CASSQGSVSYNSPLHF.

There are a few counts of this clone. The genes are TRBV19 and TRBJ1-5; a weak D match, TRBD1 (6 bases). V was trimmed by 3 bases and J by 3 bases, leaving 12 bases between them. Germline V CDR1 and CDR2: LNHDA, SQIVND (reference sequence). This CDR3 comprises 15 residues. The CDR3 region is CASSIYRQDNQPQHF. CDR3 in DNA: TGTGCCAGTAGTATCTATCGACAGGACAATCAGCCCCAGCATTTT.

The chain employs TRBV5-1 and TRBJ1-3, with 7 bases that match TRBD1. Germline V gene lookup returns CDR1 SGHRS and CDR2 YFSETQ. Germline trimming cut 5 bases from V and 0 bases from J; bases unmatched to any gene: 8. The CDR3 sequence is 16 residues long. The CDR3 loop is CASRKGQGDSGNTIYF. The CDR3 DNA sequence: TGCGCCAGCAGGAAGGGTCAGGGGGACTCTGGAAACACCATATATTTT.

The V call is TRBV19, the J call TRBJ2-1, with D possibly TRBD1 on 5 matching bases. CDR1 is LNHDA, CDR2 SQIVND, per germline (reference sequence). There are 16 residues in the CDR3. Trimming pared 3 bases from V and 8 bases from J, leaving 20 bases between. CDR3 in amino acids: CASSIQGDTSGHEQFF. CDR3 DNA: TGTGCCAGTAGTATCCAGGGCGATACGTCTGGCCATGAGCAGTTCTTC.

V gene TRBV4-2 combines with J gene TRBJ1-6; 12 bases line up with TRBD1. This CDR3 has 20 amino acids. The V and J ends lost 0 bases and 2 bases, in that order; junction bases with no gene match: 8. Looked up from germline, CDR1 is LGHNA and CDR2 is YNFKEQ. The CDR3 loop reads CASSQDPGQGALTYNSPLHF. The DNA for the CDR3 is TGTGCCAGCAGCCAAGACCCGGGACAGGGGGCGCTGACCTATAATTCACCCCTCCACTTT.

The CDR3 coding sequence is TGTGCCAGCTCGGGACAGGGGAACACTGAAGCTTTCTTT. It translates to CASSGQGNTEAFF. The chain combines TRBV18 with TRBJ1-1, with TRBD1 matching 9 bases. This CDR3 is built from 13 residues. In germline, CDR1 is KGHSH, CDR2 LQKENI. V lost 6 bases and J lost 1; bases outside the gene matches: 0.

CDR3 amino acids: CASSVGGAYGQPQHF. The CDR3 DNA reads as TGTGCCAGCAGCGTAGGGGGCGCCTATGGTCAGCCCCAGCATTTT. V usage is TRBV7-8 and J usage is TRBJ1-5; 7 bases align to TRBD1. J was trimmed by 6 bases and V by 5 bases; bases with no gene match: 10. In germline, CDR1 is SGHVS, CDR2 FQNEAQ. This CDR3 has 15 amino acids.

The chain has TRBV28 and TRBJ1-5; 7 bases are shared with TRBD1. Germline values: CDR1 MDHEN, CDR2 SYDVKM. The CDR3 loop spans 14 amino acids. With 7 bases clipped from V and 6 bases from J, the junction kept 9 bases outside the gene matches. CDR3 nucleotides: TGTGCCAGCACCCTTGAGGGGGCGGGTCAGCCCCAGCATTTT. This gives the protein CASTLEGAGQPQHF.

In its sample, this clone was seen once. The genes are TRBV14 and TRBJ2-2; the match to TRBD2 covers 7 bases. In germline, CDR1 is SGHDN, CDR2 FVKESK. The CDR3 consists of 16 residues. V trimming: 4 bases; J trimming: 4 bases; junction bases outside the gene matches: 9. The CDR3, as DNA: TGTGCCAGCAGCCTCCGGCCGGGAGGAGCCACCGGGGAGCTGTTTTTT. It is translated as CASSLRPGGATGELFF.

CDR3 amino acids: CASSQEGGENSPLHF. CDR3 bases: TGTGCCAGCAGCCAAGAGGGGGGGGAAAACTCACCCCTCCACTTT. The V gene is TRBV4-2, the J gene TRBJ1-6, with D possibly TRBD1 on 5 matching bases. V lost 0 bases and J 10 bases, leaving 13 bases between the germline ends. CDR3 size: 15 residues. Germline V lookup: CDR1 LGHNA, CDR2 YNFKEQ.

The V and J genes are TRBV28 and TRBJ1-1; D remains ambiguous. Germline assignment: CDR1 MDHEN and CDR2 SYDVKM. V was shortened by 6 bases and J by 4 bases, with 9 bases between the two germline ends. The CDR3 covers 12 residues. CDR3 DNA sequence: TGTGCCAGCAGCTCGTACACCACTGAAGCTTTCTTT. Protein product: CASSSYTTEAFF.

This clone came up once. V gene TRBV29-1 combines with J gene TRBJ1-1; D is uncertain. CDR1 is SQVTM, CDR2 ANQGSEA, per germline. The germline V and J ends were trimmed by 4 bases and 2 bases, with 17 bases remaining between them. The CDR3 runs 15 residues. This CDR3 reads CSVGARGKDNTEAFF. The CDR3 nucleotides read TGCAGCGTTGGGGCACGAGGCAAGGATAACACTGAAGCTTTCTTT.

The chain recombines TRBV12-3 or TRBV12-4 with TRBJ1-1; D remains ambiguous. The CDR3 loop spans 13 amino acids. Between the trimmed V and J ends, which lost 7 bases and 1 base, there was a span of 10 bases. CDR3 DNA sequence: TGTGCCAGCATTGGGCAGGCGAACACTGAAGCTTTCTTT. Translation gives CASIGQANTEAFF.

The chain carries TRBV7-2 and TRBJ1-5; TRBD1 might be the D (6 bases). The V gene lost 1 base and the J gene lost 4 bases, with 11 bases spanning the gap. This CDR3 has 15 residues. From germline, CDR1 is SGHTA and CDR2 FQGNSA. This CDR3 is CASSLGQGRNQPQHF. The CDR3 coding sequence is TGTGCCAGCAGCTTAGGGCAGGGGAGGAATCAGCCCCAGCATTTT.

This chain links TRBV28 with TRBJ1-5; TRBD1 matches at 8 bases. Germline V lookup: CDR1 MDHEN, CDR2 SYDVKM. Trimming cost V 5 bases and J 2 bases; bases outside gene matches: 5. This CDR3 comprises 15 residues. This CDR3 is CASSRGQDGNQPQHF. The CDR3 DNA reads as TGTGCCAGCAGTAGGGGACAGGACGGCAATCAGCCCCAGCATTTT.

The chain links TRBV4-2 to TRBJ1-2; no clear D gene. CDR1 LGHNA and CDR2 YNFKEQ come from the germline V gene. This CDR3 spans 15 amino acids. Deletions cut 0 bases from V and 5 bases from J, with 13 bases between. The CDR3, as DNA: TGTGCCAGCAGCCAAGATCTCGGACGGCTTTATGGCTACACCTTC. This translates into CASSQDLGRLYGYTF.

This rearrangement joins TRBV28 to TRBJ2-7; TRBD1 aligns across 10 bases. Germline trimming cut 3 bases from V and 2 bases from J; bases unmatched to any gene: 4. Germline V gene lookup returns CDR1 MDHEN and CDR2 SYDVKM. This CDR3 region has 15 residues. In DNA, the CDR3 is TGTGCCAGCAGTTTTAGGACAGGGGGGACCTACGAGCAGTACTTC. This sequence encodes CASSFRTGGTYEQYF.

V usage is TRBV10-3 and J usage is TRBJ1-1; D uncertain. Germline-derived CDR1 and CDR2 are ENHRY and SYGVKD. The CDR3 extends over 16 amino acids. With 4 bases removed from V and 3 bases from J, the gap between germline ends came to 18 bases. The CDR3 DNA is TGTGCCATCAGTGTCTCTGTTGGGCAGGCGGACACTGAAGCTTTCTTT. Translation: CAISVSVGQADTEAFF.

V and J are TRBV7-9 and TRBJ2-7; 10 bases align to TRBD2. V was clipped by 5 bases and J by 1 base; unmatched bases: 5. This CDR3 comprises 15 residues. Per germline, CDR1 SEHNR and CDR2 FQNEAQ (reference sequence). CDR3 DNA: TGTGCCAGCAGCAAGCGGGAGGGCCGGTCCTACGAGCAGTACTTC. This encodes CASSKREGRSYEQYF. Looking up the rest from reference TRBV7-9 and TRBJ2-7 gives the full variable domain: DTGVSQNPRHKITKRGQNVTFRCDPISEHNRLYWYRQTLGQGPEFLTYFQNEAQLEKSRLLSDRFSAERPKGSFSTLEIQRTEQGDSAMYLCASSKREGRSYEQYFGPGTRLTVT.

The rearrangement uses TRBV7-3 and TRBJ2-1; D is ambiguous. The V end was cut by 8 bases, the J end by 6 bases, with 11 bases between. Germline V CDR1 and CDR2: SGHTA, FQGTGA. CDR3 size: 12 residues. This chain's CDR3 is CASSEAGNEQFF. DNA of the CDR3: TGTGCCAGCTCCGAAGCTGGCAATGAGCAGTTCTTC.